The table lists the clone carrying this T cell receptor (beta chain) with a few counts. Its target is unknown. This sample stems from a study of regulatory T cells in long-lasting Graves disease. Study results and limitations: Whereas nearly 1,000 public clonotypes were shared by new patients, persistent patients shared more, at a few thousand. Thyroid tissue went unstudied; only peripheral blood was examined. Persistent disease exhibited a predilection for TRBV28, TRBJ1-2 and TRBJ2-5. For persistent Graves' patients, TCR diversity was lower than for newly diagnosed ones.

Construction of TCR beta libraries relied on iRepertoire HTBI primers and on Arm-PCR targeting CDR3 regions. TCRdb passed the multiplex PCR reads through MiXCR, listing each CDR3 protein once. The data contain 400,000 to 600,000 distinct CDR3 sequences, about 22% of them singletons. The germline CDR1 and CDR2 sequences are SNHLY and FYNNEI. V trimming: 6 bases; J trimming: 5 bases; junction bases outside the gene matches: 9. CDR3 length: 14 residues. Time point: persistent/refractory GD, antithyroid drugs over 5 years with positive TRAb. From PBMCs, RNA was extracted and then used to make the TCR library.

The material was peripheral blood mononuclear cells (PBMCs), obtained when the disease was refractory, from a patient treated with antithyroid drugs. The TCR sequence derives from a female donor with Graves disease. V and J are TRBV2 and TRBJ1-1, with 7 bases aligning to TRBD1. CDR3 loop: CASSGSSRGTEAFF. As DNA, the CDR3 is TGTGCCAGCAGCGGAAGCTCCAGGGGGACTGAAGCTTTCTTT.